The source of this T cell receptor beta chain is a study of neurological immune-mediated disorders. TCRdb called the 5' RACE reads again in MiXCR, with one record for every CDR3 protein. Of some 38,000 distinct CDR3 sequences listed, more than 4.5% are singletons. In germline, CDR1 is SGHDT, CDR2 YYEEEE. V lost 0 bases to trimming and J lost 5 bases, with 4 bases between them. The CDR3 runs to 12 residues. Ten or more counts support this clonotype. The sequence was collected from a man aged 18 to 30 in good health. The chain employs TRBV5-6 and TRBJ2-3; D unclear. The sequenced sample was CD4+ T cells from blood. The CDR3 region has the DNA TGTGCCAGCAGCTTGGACTTAGATACGCAGTATTTT. Protein sequence: CASSLDLDTQYF.